The 9 T cell receptor beta chains in this list originate from one sample, sequenced in a study of blood T cell repertoires in COVID-19. This table comes from immunoSEQ multiplex PCR, and its TCRdb copy is limited to in-frame clones, with some not included. This sample has 300,000 to 350,000 clones, with 90% found just once. Sequenced input: peripheral blood. The source is a woman in her thirties or forties with COVID-19, enrolled during active disease.

The genes are TRBV6-2 or TRBV6-3 and TRBJ1-1; D uncertain. The CDR3 length is 14 residues. The ends were cut back, 2 bases at V and 1 base at J, with 8 bases in the middle. Germline V gene sequence: CDR1 MNHEY, CDR2 SVGEGT. Here the CDR3 DNA reads TGTGCCAGCAGTTACATCCGGGGGAACACTGAAGCTTTCTTT. This codes for CASSYIRGNTEAFF.

The chain uses TRBV18 and TRBJ1-1; TRBD1 matches at 7 bases. V shed 4 bases and J 1 base; nucleotides not matched to a gene: 6. This CDR3 region has 15 residues. Germline CDR1 KGHSH, CDR2 LQKENI. This CDR3 is CASSLSQGGNTEAFF. The DNA for the CDR3 is TGTGCCAGCTCACTCTCCCAGGGGGGGAACACTGAAGCTTTCTTT.

This chain links TRBV6-5 with TRBJ1-1; TRBD1 might be the D (6 bases). The germline gives CDR1 MNHEY, CDR2 SVGAGI. The CDR3 has 15 amino acids. V was clipped by 1 base and J by 1 base, with 10 bases between them. Here the CDR3 reads CASSYWGRRNTEAFF. CDR3 bases: TGTGCCAGCAGTTACTGGGGGCGCCGGAACACTGAAGCTTTCTTT.

V usage is TRBV11-2 and J usage is TRBJ2-3; 9 bases line up with TRBD2. Looked up from germline, CDR1 is SGHAT and CDR2 is FQNNGV. V shed 5 bases and J 2 bases; nucleotides not matched to a gene: 5. The CDR3 totals 15 residues. CDR3: CASSPSGGTTDTQYF. In DNA form, the CDR3 reads TGTGCCAGCAGCCCAAGCGGGGGGACCACAGATACGCAGTATTTT. The full variable domain, with the rest looked up from reference TRBV11-2 and TRBJ2-3, is EAGVAQSPRYKIIEKRQSVAFWCNPISGHATLYWYQQILGQGPKLLIQFQNNGVVDDSQLPKDRFSAERLKGVDSTLKIQPAKLEDSAVYLCASSPSGGTTDTQYFGPGTRLTVL.

The rearrangement links TRBV2 to TRBJ2-7, with 10 bases aligning to TRBD1. This CDR3 region has 14 residues. Germline CDR1 and CDR2: SNHLY and FYNNEI. V lost 7 bases to trimming and J lost 3 bases; unmatched junction nucleotides: 6. The CDR3 nucleotides are TGTGCCAGCATGACGACAGGGGGCAGCTACGAGCAGTACTTC. Translation: CASMTTGGSYEQYF. Using reference TRBV2 and TRBJ2-7 for the parts outside the CDR3, the full variable domain is EPEVTQTPSHQVTQMGQEVILRCVPISNHLYFYWYRQILGQKVEFLVSFYNNEISEKSEIFDDQFSVERPDGSNFTLKIRSTKLEDSAMYFCASMTTGGSYEQYFGPGTRLTVT.

The rearrangement joins TRBV5-1 to TRBJ1-1; unclear D gene. The CDR3 covers 14 residues. The V gene lost 1 base and the J gene lost 0 bases, with 7 bases spanning the gap. Germline V gives CDR1 SGHRS, CDR2 YFSETQ. This chain's CDR3 is CASSLNAVNTEAFF. In DNA, the CDR3 is TGCGCCAGCAGCTTGAACGCGGTGAACACTGAAGCTTTCTTT.

This clone was observed a handful of times. The V gene is TRBV20-1, the J gene TRBJ1-1, with TRBD1 identical over 9 bases. The V segment lost 5 bases and the J segment 14 bases; nucleotides outside the gene matches: 6. The V gene's germline CDR1 is DFQATT and CDR2 SNEGSKA (reference sequence). The CDR3 is made up of 10 amino acids. The CDR3 spells CSADGTGTFF. The CDR3 DNA is TGCAGTGCTGACGGGACAGGGACCTTCTTT.

V is TRBV5-1 and J is TRBJ1-3; perhaps TRBD1 as D (6 bases). This CDR3 is built from 13 residues. Germline lookup yields CDR1 SGHRS and CDR2 YFSETQ. Trimming stripped 4 bases from V and 3 bases from J, with 8 bases between. The CDR3 sequence is CASSKDSGNTIYF. For the CDR3, the DNA is TGCGCCAGCAGCAAGGACAGTGGAAACACCATATATTTT.

The chain uses TRBV6-1 and TRBJ1-5; no definite D call. In germline, CDR1 is MNHNS, CDR2 SASEGT. This CDR3 is 12 amino acids long. V gave up 3 bases and J gave up 9 bases, with 9 bases separating them. The CDR3 DNA follows: TGTGCCAGCAGTGATCTGACAAGGCCCCAGCATTTT. It yields the protein CASSDLTRPQHF.